These 24 T cell receptor beta chains share one sample of origin, sequenced in a study of T cell responses to AZD1222 COVID-19 vaccine. Clones were read by immunoSEQ multiplex PCR, and TCRdb kept only the in-frame ones, dropping some. The sample yields some 150,000 clones, approximately 89% seen once. Sequences were derived from peripheral blood, sampled on day 0 of MenACWY control vaccination. Receptor source: an adult in good health.

About this clone itself: Other nucleotide sequences from this sample produce the same CDR3. The rearrangement uses TRBV18 and TRBJ2-7, with 7 bases matching TRBD1. The germline CDR1 and CDR2 sequences are KGHSH and LQKENI. The CDR3 totals 14 residues. V gave up 3 bases and J gave up 4 bases; unmatched junction bases: 6. CDR3 protein: CASSPRTGEYEQYF. The CDR3 nucleotides are TGTGCCAGCTCACCCCGGACAGGCGAATACGAGCAGTACTTC. Filled out from reference TRBV18 and TRBJ2-7, the complete variable domain reads NAGVMQNPRHLVRRRGQEARLRCSPMKGHSHVYWYRQLPEEGLKFMVYLQKENIIDESGMPKERFSAEFPKEGPSILRIQQVVRGDSAAYFCASSPRTGEYEQYFGPGTRLTVT.

The chain employs TRBV3-1 (or the pseudogene TRBV3-2) and TRBJ2-2; no firm D call. Per germline, CDR1 LGHDT and CDR2 YNNKEL (reference sequence). V lost 0 bases to trimming and J lost 5 bases, with 7 bases between them. The CDR3 loop spans 14 amino acids. The CDR3: CASSQDWKTGELFF. For the CDR3, the DNA is TGTGCCAGCAGCCAAGATTGGAAGACCGGGGAGCTGTTTTTT.

The chain recombines TRBV3-1 (or the pseudogene TRBV3-2) with TRBJ1-2; possible D gene TRBD1, 5 bases. Germline V CDR1 and CDR2: LGHDT, YNNKEL (reference sequence). The CDR3 runs to 15 residues. V was cut by 1 base and J by 2 bases, with 11 bases left in between. The CDR3 protein is CASSQGQLVNYGYTF. CDR3 bases: TGTGCCAGCAGCCAAGGACAGCTGGTGAACTATGGCTACACCTTC.

The chain recombines TRBV11-3 with TRBJ2-5; D gene uncertain. The germline gives CDR1 SGHNT, CDR2 YENEEA. The CDR3 contains 11 residues. Between the trimmed V and J ends, which lost 3 bases and 4 bases, there was a span of 3 bases. DNA for the CDR3: TGTGCCAGCAGCTTCAGAGAGACCCAGTACTTC. This codes for CASSFRETQYF.

The chain links TRBV19 to TRBJ1-4; D is unresolved. Trimming left V 7 bases short and J 0 bases short, with 9 bases between. This CDR3 comprises 14 residues. Per the germline V gene, CDR1 is LNHDA and CDR2 is SQIVND (reference sequence). The CDR3 coding sequence is TGTGCCAGTACCCGGTCTGCAACTAATGAAAAACTGTTTTTT. Its protein product is CASTRSATNEKLFF.

The rearrangement links TRBV12-3 or TRBV12-4 to TRBJ2-2; D is ambiguous. With 3 bases removed from V and 7 bases from J, the gap between germline ends came to 6 bases. CDR3 size: 12 residues. DNA for the CDR3: TGTGCCAGCAGTTTTATCGGCGGGGAGCTGTTTTTT. Translating gives CASSFIGGELFF.

The chain is built from TRBV24-1 and TRBJ1-1, with D unresolved. CDR3 length equals 12 residues. V was pared by 2 bases and J by 5 bases, with 5 bases between. Germline V gives CDR1 KGHDR, CDR2 SFDVKD. CDR3 sequence reads: CATSDSDTEAFF. Written as DNA, the CDR3 is TGTGCCACCAGTGATTCGGATACTGAAGCTTTCTTT.

This sequence joins TRBV3-1 (or the pseudogene TRBV3-2) and TRBJ2-7, with a weak D call TRBD2 (6 bases). Germline lookup yields CDR1 LGHDT and CDR2 YNNKEL (reference sequence). The CDR3 consists of 15 residues. Trimming pared 3 bases from V and 0 bases from J, leaving 12 bases between. The CDR3 nucleotides read TGTGCCAGCAGCCAGGAGGGGACTCTCTCCTACGAGCAGTACTTC. Encoded protein: CASSQEGTLSYEQYF.

This sequence joins TRBV29-1 and TRBJ1-2; 9 bases agree with TRBD1. The CDR3 is 14 residues long. From germline, CDR1 is SQVTM and CDR2 ANQGSEA. Trimming cost V 0 bases and J 5 bases; bases outside gene matches: 4. The CDR3 spells CSVEDRTGEYGYTF. CDR3 in DNA: TGCAGCGTTGAAGATAGGACAGGGGAATATGGCTACACCTTC.

The V and J genes are TRBV6-1 and TRBJ1-2, with D perhaps TRBD1 (5 bases). This CDR3 spans 14 amino acids. V shed 3 bases and J shed 4 bases, with 12 bases lying between them. Germline CDR1 and CDR2: MNHNS and SASEGT. As DNA, the CDR3 is TGTGCCAGCAGTGAGGGGACGATGGGCTATGGCTACACCTTC. It translates to CASSEGTMGYGYTF.

This rearrangement joins TRBV25-1 to TRBJ2-5; weak D call: TRBD1 (7 bases). Per the germline V gene, CDR1 is MGHDK and CDR2 is SYGVNS. The CDR3 loop spans 15 amino acids. V dropped 5 bases and J dropped 5 bases, with 18 bases sitting between them. The CDR3 reads CASSRQGLPGETQYF. DNA of the CDR3: TGTGCCAGCAGTCGACAGGGACTGCCAGGGGAGACCCAGTACTTC.

The chain carries TRBV28 and TRBJ2-6; D may correspond to TRBD1 or TRBD2 (5 bases each). Germline V gives CDR1 MDHEN, CDR2 SYDVKM. The CDR3 contains 15 residues. Trimming left V 4 bases short and J 2 bases short, with 9 bases between. CDR3: CASSSGTAGANVLTF. DNA for the CDR3: TGTGCCAGCAGTTCCGGGACGGCTGGGGCCAACGTCCTGACTTTC.

The CDR3 spells CASSPRRTGSGETQYF. The CDR3 DNA follows: TGTGCCAGCTCACCCCGGCGGACAGGCTCTGGGGAGACCCAGTACTTC. The rearrangement links TRBV18 to TRBJ2-5; 7 bases line up with TRBD1. The CDR3 contains 16 residues. The germline gives CDR1 KGHSH, CDR2 LQKENI. V dropped 3 bases and J dropped 5; count of bases not matched to a gene: 12.

The chain is built from TRBV28 and TRBJ1-2; 9 bases line up with TRBD1. The CDR3 is 15 residues long. V shed 4 bases, J shed 4 bases, and the junction held 7 bases outside the gene matches. CDR1 MDHEN and CDR2 SYDVKM come from the germline V gene. As DNA, the CDR3 is TGTGCCAGCAGTTCCGGGACAGGGATATTCTATGGCTACACCTTC. Residues: CASSSGTGIFYGYTF.

V and J are TRBV25-1 and TRBJ2-7, with D perhaps TRBD1 (6 bases). Germline values: CDR1 MGHDK, CDR2 SYGVNS. The ends were cut back, 4 bases at V and 3 bases at J, with 19 bases in the middle. This CDR3 contains 16 residues. The CDR3, as DNA: TGTGCCAGCAGTGGTCAGAGCGAGGGACACTACTACGAGCAGTACTTC. Translating it yields CASSGQSEGHYYEQYF.

V usage is TRBV18 and J usage is TRBJ2-3, with 10 bases that match TRBD2. The CDR3 has 19 amino acids. J was trimmed by 1 base and V by 2 bases; bases with no gene match: 12. From germline, CDR1 is KGHSH and CDR2 LQKENI. The CDR3 loop is CASSPIVAGGLSGTDTQYF. CDR3 bases: TGTGCCAGCTCACCAATTGTAGCGGGAGGTCTGTCGGGCACAGATACGCAGTATTTT.

V usage is TRBV7-2 and J usage is TRBJ1-5, with D possibly matching TRBD1 (6 bases). The ends were cut back, 3 bases at V and 3 bases at J, with 12 bases in the middle. The CDR3 has 15 amino acids. In germline, CDR1 is SGHTA, CDR2 FQGNSA. As DNA, the CDR3 is TGTGCCAGCAGCTTTGGGGGGCCCTTCAATCAGCCCCAGCATTTT. Protein sequence: CASSFGGPFNQPQHF.

The chain couples TRBV10-3 to TRBJ2-7, with D possibly called TRBD1 or TRBD2 (5 bases each). Germline CDR1 ENHRY, CDR2 SYGVKD. With 2 bases removed from V and 4 bases from J, the gap between germline ends came to 12 bases. The CDR3 sequence is 14 residues long. CDR3 in amino acids: CAISEEDGGYEQYF. CDR3 nucleotides: TGTGCCATCAGTGAGGAGGATGGGGGATACGAGCAGTACTTC.

This clone showed up just a few times. The chain links TRBV7-9 to TRBJ2-5, with 10 bases lining up with TRBD1. Germline V lookup: CDR1 SEHNR, CDR2 FQNEAQ (reference sequence). The CDR3 runs to 16 residues. The V segment lost 4 bases and the J segment 3 bases; nucleotides outside the gene matches: 8. CDR3 loop: CASSYGDRGLKETQYF. The CDR3 DNA is TGTGCCAGCAGCTATGGGGACAGGGGTCTTAAAGAGACCCAGTACTTC.

The CDR3 sequence: CASSIRTSGRVRETQYF. For the CDR3, the DNA is TGTGCCAGCAGTATACGGACTAGCGGGAGGGTTCGAGAGACCCAGTACTTC. The chain employs TRBV27 and TRBJ2-5; 15 positions match TRBD2. Germline assignment: CDR1 MNHEY and CDR2 SMNVEV (reference sequence). The CDR3 contains 17 residues. Trimming cost V 5 bases and J 4 bases; bases outside gene matches: 8.

V is TRBV6-4 and J is TRBJ2-1, with D possibly being TRBD1 (7 bases). Per germline, CDR1 MRHNA and CDR2 SNTAGT. The CDR3 totals 15 residues. Trimming stripped 4 bases from V and 2 bases from J, with 12 bases between. DNA for the CDR3: TGTGCCAGCAGTGGCGGGACAGACCCCTACAATGAGCAGTTCTTC. It translates to CASSGGTDPYNEQFF.

The J gene is TRBJ2-1, the V gene TRBV5-1; weak D call: TRBD1 (7 bases). V lost 2 bases and J lost 4, with 13 bases in between. This CDR3 has 15 amino acids. Germline V gene lookup returns CDR1 SGHRS and CDR2 YFSETQ. CDR3 region: CASSLSRGRYNEQFF. In DNA, the CDR3 is TGCGCCAGCAGCTTATCCAGGGGGAGGTACAATGAGCAGTTCTTC.

The chain joins TRBV30 to TRBJ1-2; D perhaps matches TRBD1 (5 bases). Deletions cut 0 bases from V and 8 bases from J, with 10 bases between. The CDR3 has 12 amino acids. The germline CDR1 and CDR2 sequences are GTSNPN and SVGIG (reference sequence). Written as DNA, the CDR3 is TGTGCCTGGAGTGTAACAGGATACGGCTACACCTTC. Translation: CAWSVTGYGYTF.

This clone has just one count. J is TRBJ1-5 and V is TRBV30; D is possibly TRBD1 (5 bases). The CDR3 spans 13 residues. The V gene lost 1 base and the J gene lost 3 bases, with 7 bases spanning the gap. CDR1 GTSNPN and CDR2 SVGIG come from the germline V gene (reference sequence). CDR3 region: CAWSGQNNQPQHF. The CDR3 DNA is TGTGCCTGGAGTGGACAGAACAATCAGCCCCAGCATTTT.